These 10 T cell receptor beta chains were sequenced from one sample in a study of vaccination and CD4 T cells after COVID-19. Treatment reported: approximately nine-day PBMC culture with coronavirus spike peptide pools or control peptides (ViraFEST assay). For these TCRs, the target antigens are not known. Cultured CD4+ T cell DNA was sequenced using the Oncomine TCR Beta short-read assay. TCRdb re-derived calls from the PCR reads in MiXCR, one entry per CDR3 protein. The data show 12,000 to 15,000 distinct CDR3 sequences, roughly 57% seen once. The material sequenced was CD4+ T cells from blood, cultured in vitro. Source of these receptors: a human donor who had recovered from COVID-19.

The V and J genes are TRBV27 and TRBJ1-2; 9 bases are shared with TRBD1. V lost 4 bases, J lost 8 bases, and 14 bases stayed unmatched. The length of the CDR3 is 16 residues. The germline gives CDR1 MNHEY, CDR2 SMNVEV (reference sequence). The chain's CDR3 is CASSSRVGQGVLGYTF. The DNA of the CDR3 is TGTGCCAGCAGTTCCAGGGTGGGACAGGGAGTATTGGGCTACACCTTC.

This clonotype was counted a single time. The rearrangement links TRBV7-9 to TRBJ2-1, with D possibly being TRBD2 (6 bases). The CDR3 spans 14 residues. V was pared by 2 bases and J by 9 bases, with 14 bases between. CDR1 and CDR2 from the germline V gene are SEHNR and FQNEAQ (reference sequence). CDR3 in amino acids: CASSLSMEGFEQFF. For the CDR3, the DNA is TGTGCCAGCAGCTTAAGCATGGAGGGTTTTGAGCAGTTCTTC.

The J gene is TRBJ2-1, the V gene TRBV6-2 or TRBV6-3; 11 nucleotides align to TRBD2. The germline V gene has CDR1 MNHEY and CDR2 SVGEGT. J gave up 6 bases and V 2 bases, and 3 bases lay outside the gene matches. There are 15 residues in the CDR3. The CDR3 nucleotides read TGTGCCAGCAGTTACCGGCTAGCGGGAGGCAATGAGCAGTTCTTC. It encodes CASSYRLAGGNEQFF.

This chain links TRBV4-2 with TRBJ1-2; no reliable D call. The CDR3 is 16 amino acids. V was trimmed by 0 bases and J by 0 bases, leaving 11 bases between them. Germline CDR1 and CDR2: LGHNA and YNFKEQ. The CDR3 reads CASSQEMGNTNYGYTF. In DNA, the CDR3 is TGTGCCAGCAGCCAAGAGATGGGCAATACTAACTATGGCTACACCTTC.

This clonotype was seen only a few times. The chain employs TRBV20-1 and TRBJ1-5, with D tentatively TRBD1 (5 bases). Trimming shortened V by 2 bases and J by 3 bases, and 11 bases separated the two germline ends. Germline CDR1 is DFQATT and CDR2 is SNEGSKA (reference sequence). CDR3 length equals 14 residues. This CDR3 is CSARTWGNNQPQHF. CDR3 sequence (DNA): TGCAGTGCTAGAACGTGGGGGAACAATCAGCCCCAGCATTTT.

In its sample, this clonotype was seen once. V is TRBV20-1 and J is TRBJ2-1; TRBD2 might be the D (6 bases). CDR1 and CDR2 from the germline V gene are DFQATT and SNEGSKA (reference sequence). V dropped 2 bases and J dropped 7 bases, with 15 bases sitting between them. There are 14 residues in the CDR3. CDR3 nucleotides: TGCAGTGCTAGAACGCTAGCGAGTACGAATGAGCAGTTCTTC. This codes for CSARTLASTNEQFF.

The gene calls are TRBV6-1 and TRBJ1-2, with 7 nucleotides matching TRBD1. Germline V gene data show CDR1 as MNHNS and CDR2 as SASEGT. The ends lost 6 bases at V and 8 bases at J; junction bases unmatched: 12. The CDR3 spans 14 residues. CDR3 nucleotides: TGTGCCAGCAGCCAAGACAGGGTTACAGGGGGCTACACCTTC. Translation gives CASSQDRVTGGYTF.

The rearrangement links TRBV7-8 to TRBJ2-3; D is possibly TRBD2 (6 bases). This CDR3 region has 15 residues. The germline gives CDR1 SGHVS, CDR2 FQNEAQ. V gave up 1 base and J gave up 2 bases, with 10 bases separating them. The chain's CDR3 is CASSLDGRDTDTQYF. CDR3 sequence (DNA): TGTGCCAGCAGCTTAGATGGGCGGGACACAGATACGCAGTATTTT.

J is TRBJ2-1 and V is TRBV12-3 or TRBV12-4, with D maybe TRBD2 (5 bases). The V and J ends lost 5 bases and 3 bases respectively, with 17 bases between them. The CDR3 covers 16 residues. As DNA, the CDR3 is TGTGCCAGCAGTCCCGGTGGTAGCGCGGGCTACAATGAGCAGTTCTTC. This sequence encodes CASSPGGSAGYNEQFF.

This rearrangement joins TRBV6-1 to TRBJ2-3; D remains unclear. CDR3 size: 13 residues. Germline V gives CDR1 MNHNS, CDR2 SASEGT. The V end was cut by 3 bases, the J end by 3 bases, with 7 bases between. CDR3 loop: CASSDIATDTQYF. CDR3 bases: TGTGCCAGCAGTGACATAGCAACAGATACGCAGTATTTT.